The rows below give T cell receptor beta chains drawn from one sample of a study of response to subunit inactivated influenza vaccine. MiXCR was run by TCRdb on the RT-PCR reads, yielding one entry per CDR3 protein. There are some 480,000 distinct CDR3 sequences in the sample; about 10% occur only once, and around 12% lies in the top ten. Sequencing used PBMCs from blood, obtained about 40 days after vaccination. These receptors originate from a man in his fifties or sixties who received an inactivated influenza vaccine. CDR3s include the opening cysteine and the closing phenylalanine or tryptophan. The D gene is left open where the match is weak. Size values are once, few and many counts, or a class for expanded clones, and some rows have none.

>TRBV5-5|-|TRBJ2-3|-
TGTGCCAGCAGCCTGTTGGGGGGCGGATCAGATACGCAGTATTTT
CASSLLGGGSDTQYF
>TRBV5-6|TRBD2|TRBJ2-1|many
TGTGCCAGCAGCTACGGACTAGCGGGAGCGATTGAGCAGTTCTTC
CASSYGLAGAIEQFF
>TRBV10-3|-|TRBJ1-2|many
TGTGCCATCAGTTGGACAGCTAACTATGGCTACACCTTC
CAISWTANYGYTF
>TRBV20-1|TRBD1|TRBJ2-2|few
TGCAGTGCCAGACAGGGGGCGCGTGACGGGGAGCTGTTTTTT
CSARQGARDGELFF
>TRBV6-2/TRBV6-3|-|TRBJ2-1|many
TGTGCCAGCAGTTATCTGGGCGGGTACAATGAGCAGTTCTTC
CASSYLGGYNEQFF
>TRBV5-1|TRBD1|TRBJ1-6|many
TGCGCCAGCAGACGAACCGGGACAGATAATTCACCCCTCCACTTT
CASRRTGTDNSPLHF
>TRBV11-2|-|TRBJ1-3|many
TGTGCCAGCAGCAGCGACAGTCTCTCTGGAAACACCATATATTTT
CASSSDSLSGNTIYF
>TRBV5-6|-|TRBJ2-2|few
TGTGCCAGCAGCTTATTATCTCCCCAGGAGCTGTTTTTT
CASSLLSPQELFF
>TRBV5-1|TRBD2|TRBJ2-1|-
TGCGCCAGCAGCTCGGGACTAGCGGGACTCACTTACAATGAGCAGTTCTTC
CASSSGLAGLTYNEQFF
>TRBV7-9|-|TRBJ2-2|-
TGTGCCAGCAGCTCTAAACGAGGGGGGTACACCGGGGAGCTGTTTTTT
CASSSKRGGYTGELFF
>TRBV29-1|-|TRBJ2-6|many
TGCAGCGCCAGCCCTTCTGGGGCCAACGTCCTGACTTTC
CSASPSGANVLTF
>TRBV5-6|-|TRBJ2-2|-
TGTGCCAGCAGCATGAAGTGGCAGACGAACACCGGGGAGCTGTTTTTT
CASSMKWQTNTGELFF
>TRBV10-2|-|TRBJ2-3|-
TGCGCCAGCAGCCAGCAGTGGCCTAGCACAGATACGCAGTATTTT
CASSQQWPSTDTQYF
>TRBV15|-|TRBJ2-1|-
TGTGCCACCAGCGTTGGCGGTGCCTACAATGAGCAGTTCTTC
CATSVGGAYNEQFF
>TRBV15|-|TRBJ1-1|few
TGTGCCACCAGCAGAGAAGGTAGCTGGACTGAAGCTTTCTTT
CATSREGSWTEAFF
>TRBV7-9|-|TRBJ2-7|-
TGTGCCAGCAGCTTGCGGTCAGGGATGGTGCGCGAGCAGTACTTC
CASSLRSGMVREQYF
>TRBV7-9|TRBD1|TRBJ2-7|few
TGTGCCAGCAGCTTAGGTCCCCAGGGGGCCCACGAGCAGTACTTC
CASSLGPQGAHEQYF
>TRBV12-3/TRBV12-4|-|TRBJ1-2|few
TGTGCCAGCAGGACCGACCAGTTAGCTGGCTACACCTTC
CASRTDQLAGYTF
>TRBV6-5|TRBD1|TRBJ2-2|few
TGTGCCAGCAGTTCCCCGGGACAGGCGACCGGGGAGCTGTTTTTT
CASSSPGQATGELFF
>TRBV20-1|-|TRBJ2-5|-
TGCAGTGCAAGTGTGGCGTCCCGGGAGACCCAGTACTTC
CSASVASRETQYF
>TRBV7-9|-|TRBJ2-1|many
TGTGCCAGCAGCTTGGTAGCGGATTCCTACAATGAGCAGTTCTTC
CASSLVADSYNEQFF
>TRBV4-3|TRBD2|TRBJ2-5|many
TGCGCCAGCAGCCAAGAGGTTAGCGGGGGGGAAGAGACCCAGTACTTC
CASSQEVSGGEETQYF
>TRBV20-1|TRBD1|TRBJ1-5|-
TGCAGTGCCGGGACAGGGCGGATGAATCAGCCCCAGCATTTT
CSAGTGRMNQPQHF
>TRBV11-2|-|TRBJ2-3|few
TGTGCCAGCAGCTTCGGGAACACGCAGTATTTT
CASSFGNTQYF
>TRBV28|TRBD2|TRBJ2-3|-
TGTGCCAGCAGTTTACTCCTAGCGGGAGGGGGGGATACGCAGTATTTT
CASSLLLAGGGDTQYF
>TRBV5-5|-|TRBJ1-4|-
TGTGCCAGCAGCTTGGACTGGGTTGGCGAAAAACTGTTTTTT
CASSLDWVGEKLFF
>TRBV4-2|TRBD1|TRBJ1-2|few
TGTGCCAGCAGCCTAGGGACAGGGGGTGATTCTAACTATGGCTACACCTTC
CASSLGTGGDSNYGYTF
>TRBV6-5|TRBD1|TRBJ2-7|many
TGTGCCAGCAGTTACTCGGAGGTAGGGGGCAACGAGCAGTACTTC
CASSYSEVGGNEQYF
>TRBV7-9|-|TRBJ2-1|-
TGTGCCGGTGGGGGACGAGGGAGTCCCTACAATGAGCAGTTCTTC
CAGGGRGSPYNEQFF
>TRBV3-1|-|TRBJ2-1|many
TGTGCCAGCAGCCAAGGACAGGGAGGGAACTATGAGCAGTTCTTC
CASSQGQGGNYEQFF
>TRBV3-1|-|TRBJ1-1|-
TGTGCCAGCAGCCAAGGATTCTATGGGGCGGCCGCTTTCTTT
CASSQGFYGAAAFF
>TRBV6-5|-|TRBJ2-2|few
TGTGCCAGCAGTTACTCCTCCGGAGGGCCAAACACCGGGGAGCTGTTTTTT
CASSYSSGGPNTGELFF